Listed here are 18 T cell receptor beta chains from one sample, sequenced in a study of blood T cells in healthy people across ages. For the second PCR, which ran for about 7 to 11 cycles, a sample-barcoded 5' primer and a J-beta primer mix were used. TCRdb re-analysed the 5' RACE reads in MiXCR, keeping a single row per CDR3 protein. The repertoire includes around 1.5 million distinct CDR3 sequences, approximately 63% of them detected once, and about 6.3% sits in the top ten. Sample: blood. The receptors come from a man aged 18-30 years in good health.

The J gene is TRBJ1-3, the V gene TRBV13; no definite D call. This CDR3 is 16 amino acids long. Looked up from germline, CDR1 is PRHDT and CDR2 is FYEKMQ (reference sequence). Trimming took 1 base from V and 0 from J, leaving 10 bases between them. The CDR3 DNA sequence: TGTGCCAGCAGCTTAGTTGCCGAGCACTCTGGAAACACCATATATTTT. Protein sequence: CASSLVAEHSGNTIYF.

V usage is TRBV6-1 and J usage is TRBJ2-3; 7 bases fit TRBD2. J lost 2 bases, V lost 3 bases, and 2 bases had no gene match. The V gene's germline CDR1 is MNHNS and CDR2 SASEGT. The CDR3 extends over 14 amino acids. Written as DNA, the CDR3 is TGTGCCAGCAGTGATGGGAGGGCCACAGATACGCAGTATTTT. Its translation: CASSDGRATDTQYF.

The chain employs TRBV6-1 and TRBJ2-5; the D gene could be TRBD1 or TRBD2 (5 bases each). CDR3 length: 15 amino acids. Germline CDR1 is MNHNS and CDR2 is SASEGT. The ends were cut back, 5 bases at V and 2 bases at J, with 15 bases in the middle. This CDR3 is CASSSPGAEQETQYF. CDR3 DNA: TGTGCCAGCAGTTCCCCCGGGGCAGAACAAGAGACCCAGTACTTC.

The table lists this clonotype with a few counts. This rearrangement joins TRBV10-3 to TRBJ2-3; D not certain. V shed 3 bases and J shed 4 bases, with 8 bases lying between them. Per the germline V gene, CDR1 is ENHRY and CDR2 is SYGVKD. The CDR3 spans 13 residues. The CDR3 is CAISELGPDTQYF. Here the CDR3 DNA reads TGTGCCATCAGTGAACTTGGGCCAGATACGCAGTATTTT.

This clonotype was seen more than once but under ten times. This chain uses TRBV4-1 with TRBJ2-7; D possibly corresponds to TRBD2 (6 bases). Germline assignment: CDR1 MGHRA and CDR2 YSYEKL. CDR3 length equals 13 residues. V was shortened by 4 bases and J by 3 bases, with 10 bases between the two germline ends. Here the CDR3 DNA reads TGCGCCAGCAGCCGAGTGGGACTCTACGAGCAGTACTTC. Its protein product is CASSRVGLYEQYF.

The chain carries TRBV27 and TRBJ2-7; D remains ambiguous. The CDR3 covers 15 residues. V lost 3 bases to trimming and J lost 2 bases, with 14 bases between them. From germline, CDR1 is MNHEY and CDR2 SMNVEV (reference sequence). As DNA, the CDR3 is TGTGCCAGCAGTTTTGGCAACCCTCTAGCCTACGAGCAGTACTTC. Encoded protein: CASSFGNPLAYEQYF.

This clonotype was recorded a few times. The chain has TRBV27 and TRBJ2-5; 8 nucleotides align to TRBD2. Per germline, CDR1 MNHEY and CDR2 SMNVEV (reference sequence). With 6 bases clipped from V and 5 bases from J, the junction kept 8 bases outside the gene matches. CDR3 size: 14 residues. The CDR3 region has the DNA TGTGCCAGCAGCCGAGGGACTAGTGGGGAGACCCAGTACTTC. Translating it yields CASSRGTSGETQYF.

This chain joins TRBV7-6 and TRBJ2-3, with 7 bases matching TRBD2. The CDR3 is 16 amino acids. The germline CDR1 and CDR2 sequences are SGHVS and FNYEAQ. The V gene end was trimmed by 5 bases and the J gene end by 5 bases; junction bases not matched to a gene: 13. The CDR3 spells CASSPGLEPGIDTQYF. CDR3 bases: TGTGCCAGCAGCCCCGGACTAGAGCCGGGCATAGATACGCAGTATTTT.

The chain uses TRBV6-5 and TRBJ1-1; no clear D gene. The length of the CDR3 is 15 residues. Germline CDR1 reads MNHEY; CDR2 reads SVGAGI. The germline V and J ends were trimmed by 6 bases and 1 base, with 15 bases remaining between them. CDR3 in amino acids: CASRTSGYSNTEAFF. The CDR3 DNA reads TGTGCCAGCAGAACTAGCGGGTATTCGAACACTGAAGCTTTCTTT.

The V call is TRBV29-1, the J call TRBJ2-3; D may be TRBD1 or TRBD2 (6 bases each). V lost 6 bases, J lost 4 bases, and 14 bases lay in between. Looked up from germline, CDR1 is SQVTM and CDR2 is ANQGSEA. This CDR3 is 13 amino acids long. Here the CDR3 reads CSVQGWEADTQYF. The CDR3, as DNA: TGCAGCGTGCAGGGGTGGGAGGCAGATACGCAGTATTTT.

The chain links TRBV20-1 to TRBJ2-5, with 7 bases identical to TRBD2. With the DNA end fitting TRBJ2-7 better, the J assignment may be wrong. The germline CDR1 and CDR2 sequences are DFQATT and SNEGSKA (reference sequence). This CDR3 comprises 15 residues. CDR3 sequence reads: CSAWGASGISYEQYF. The CDR3, as DNA: TGCAGTGCTTGGGGTGCTAGCGGAATCTCCTACGAGCAGTACTTC.

The rearrangement joins TRBV27 to TRBJ2-3, with unresolved D. The CDR3 length is 14 residues. V lost 5 bases and J 5 bases, leaving 14 bases between the germline ends. Germline CDR1 is MNHEY and CDR2 is SMNVEV (reference sequence). In DNA form, the CDR3 reads TGTGCCAGCAGTGCCGAGCATTTAAAAGATACGCAGTATTTT. It codes for CASSAEHLKDTQYF.

The chain has TRBV12-3 or TRBV12-4 and TRBJ2-3; the D gene is possibly TRBD1 (6 bases). V gave up 4 bases and J gave up 3 bases, with 14 bases separating them. This CDR3 is built from 15 residues. Written as DNA, the CDR3 is TGTGCCAGCAGTTCCACCATGGGGGCAACAGATACGCAGTATTTT. It is translated as CASSSTMGATDTQYF.

The chain has TRBV27 and TRBJ2-5, with a weak D call TRBD2 (6 bases). The germline CDR1 and CDR2 sequences are MNHEY and SMNVEV (reference sequence). This CDR3 region has 15 residues. The V and J ends lost 4 bases and 2 bases respectively, with 14 bases between them. The CDR3 spells CASSSPGTSQETQYF. The CDR3 coding sequence is TGTGCCAGCAGTTCACCCGGGACTTCTCAAGAGACCCAGTACTTC.

The rearrangement joins TRBV7-7 to TRBJ2-1, with 7 bases matching TRBD2. Germline values: CDR1 SSHAT, CDR2 FNYEAQ (reference sequence). The V segment lost 1 base and the J segment 8 bases; nucleotides outside the gene matches: 2. The CDR3 runs to 13 residues. In DNA form, the CDR3 reads TGTGCCAGCAGCTTAGGACTAGCCTATGAGCAGTTCTTC. Translated, it gives CASSLGLAYEQFF. Full variable domain (rest looked up from reference TRBV7-7 and TRBJ2-1): GAGVSQSPRYKVTKRGQDVTLRCDPISSHATLYWYQQALGQGPEFLTYFNYEAQPDKSGLPSDRFSAERPEGSISTLTIQRTEQRDSAMYRCASSLGLAYEQFFGPGTRLTVL.

This chain connects TRBV3-1 to TRBJ2-5; tentatively, D is TRBD1 or TRBD2 (8 bases each). Per the germline V gene, CDR1 is LGHDT and CDR2 is YNNKEL (reference sequence). V lost 2 bases to trimming and J lost 3 bases, with 22 bases between them. This CDR3 has 18 amino acids. The DNA of the CDR3 is TGTGCCAGCAGCCAACCAGGGGGCTCAATAGCGGGAAAAGAGACCCAGTACTTC. Translated, it gives CASSQPGGSIAGKETQYF.

The chain links TRBV6-5 to TRBJ2-5; 7 bases are shared with TRBD1. CDR3 length equals 14 residues. Germline V lookup: CDR1 MNHEY, CDR2 SVGAGI. Losses at the gene ends were 2 bases for V and 11 bases for J; bases not matched to a gene: 11. In DNA form, the CDR3 reads TGTGCCAGCAGTTACGCCAGGGGGACCTATGAGCAGTACTTC. This sequence encodes CASSYARGTYEQYF.

This clonotype was counted a few times. The genes are TRBV4-3 and TRBJ2-7, with D tentatively TRBD1 or TRBD2 (5 bases each). V lost 1 base and J lost 3, with 10 bases in between. The CDR3 consists of 14 residues. Germline CDR1 LGHNA, CDR2 YSLEER. The CDR3 loop is CASSQVRGLYEQYF. CDR3 sequence (DNA): TGCGCCAGCAGCCAAGTTCGGGGCCTCTACGAGCAGTACTTC.